A selection of T cell receptor beta chains follows, all from one sample in a study of OX40 agonist ivuxolimab in advanced cancers. Here immunoSEQ multiplex PCR was the method, and the copy in TCRdb shows in-frame clones only, minus some. This sample has some 10,000 clones, with around 80% found just once. This specimen was CD4+ or CD8+ T cells sorted from blood, taken in a trial of the OX40 agonist ivuxolimab. These receptors were collected from an adult with an advanced solid tumor such as melanoma, head and neck, liver or kidney cancer. The CDR3 runs from the conserved cysteine through the conserved F or W. D genes are given only for firm matches. Clone size is not always given. Where it is, it says once, few, many or a class for expanded clones.

>TRBJ2-6|TRBV7-9|NA|TRBD1
CASSQQGIGANVLTF
TGTGCCAGCAGCCAACAGGGGATAGGGGCCAACGTCCTGACTTTC
>TRBJ1-2|TRBV29-1|few|NA
CSARGGLDRAYGYTF
TGCAGCGCCCGTGGTGGATTGGACAGAGCCTATGGCTACACCTTC
>TRBJ1-2|TRBV28|NA|NA
CASSWGYGYTF
TGTGCCAGCAGTTGGGGTTATGGCTACACCTTC
>TRBJ2-3|TRBV28|NA|TRBD2
CASSFLGLAGGDTQYF
TGTGCCAGCAGTTTCCTCGGACTAGCGGGAGGAGATACGCAGTATTTT
>TRBJ2-1|TRBV9|NA|TRBD2
CASSVEREGLNEQFF
TGTGCCAGCAGCGTGGAGCGGGAGGGCCTCAATGAGCAGTTCTTC
>TRBJ2-3|TRBV13|NA|TRBD1
CASSLGGRGSNTQYF
TGTGCCAGCAGCTTAGGCGGCAGGGGGTCCAATACGCAGTATTTT
>TRBJ1-1|TRBV6-6|NA|NA
CASSYSQVMNTEAFF
TGTGCCAGCAGTTACTCACAGGTGATGAACACTGAAGCTTTCTTT
>TRBJ2-1|TRBV7-2|NA|NA
CASSALRTDYNEQFF
TGTGCCAGCAGCGCCCTACGGACAGATTACAATGAGCAGTTCTTC
>TRBJ2-7|TRBV6-1|NA|TRBD2
CASSGGTLSSYEQYF
TGTGCCAGCAGCGGGGGGACTCTCAGCTCCTACGAGCAGTACTTC
>TRBJ1-2|TRBV9|NA|TRBD1
CASSAEGARSRGYTF
TGTGCCAGCAGCGCCGAGGGGGCTCGGTCAAGAGGCTACACCTTC
>TRBJ2-2|TRBV7-6|NA|NA
CASSLGAGAGGELFF
TGTGCCAGCAGCTTGGGGGCGGGAGCTGGTGGGGAGCTGTTTTTT
>TRBJ2-1|TRBV9|NA|TRBD1
CASSDGQGIDEQFF
TGTGCCAGCAGCGACGGACAGGGTATCGACGAGCAGTTCTTC
>TRBJ2-1|TRBV30|few|NA
CASTPGSKDVQGSYNEQFF
TGTGCCTCCACACCTGGATCGAAGGACGTGCAGGGGTCCTACAATGAGCAGTTCTTC
>TRBJ2-1|TRBV4-1|NA|NA
CASSQDVPGTAGNEQFF
TGCGCCAGCAGCCAAGACGTTCCCGGGACGGCGGGAAATGAGCAGTTCTTC
>TRBJ2-5|TRBV18|NA|NA
CASSSRVARETQYF
TGTGCCAGCTCGTCCAGGGTAGCAAGGGAGACCCAGTACTTC
>TRBJ2-7|TRBV5-1|NA|TRBD1
CASSLKGGSSYEQYF
TGCGCCAGCAGCTTGAAAGGGGGCAGCTCCTACGAGCAGTACTTC
>TRBJ2-3|TRBV28|NA|NA
CASSLGRVPTDTQYF
TGTGCCAGCAGTCTGGGACGGGTTCCCACAGATACGCAGTATTTT
>TRBJ1-5|TRBV27|NA|NA
CASSLQGSNQPQHF
TGTGCCAGCAGTTTACAGGGAAGCAATCAGCCCCAGCATTTT
>TRBJ2-7|TRBV27|NA|NA
CASSFQVSYEQYF
TGTGCCAGCAGTTTCCAGGTCTCCTACGAGCAGTACTTC
>TRBJ1-1|TRBV27|NA|NA
CASSFVAYTEAFF
TGTGCCAGCAGTTTCGTGGCGTACACTGAAGCTTTCTTT
>TRBJ1-5|TRBV6-1|once|NA
CASRWSGDSNQPQHF
TGTGCCAGCAGGTGGTCTGGGGATAGCAATCAGCCCCAGCATTTT
>TRBJ2-5|TRBV6-5|NA|TRBD2
CASSGTSGTPWTQYF
TGTGCCAGCAGCGGGACTAGCGGGACCCCGTGGACCCAGTACTTC
>TRBJ2-1|TRBV4-1|NA|TRBD2
CASSHELAAEQFF
TGCGCCAGCAGCCACGAGCTAGCGGCCGAGCAGTTCTTC
>TRBJ2-5|TRBV2|once|NA
CASSEGRGARETQYF
TGTGCCAGCAGTGAAGGAAGAGGGGCCCGGGAGACCCAGTACTTC
>TRBJ2-7|TRBV4-2|NA|NA
CASSPPEGVYEQYF
TGTGCCAGCAGCCCGCCGGAGGGGGTCTACGAGCAGTACTTC
>TRBJ2-7|TRBV28|NA|TRBD2
CASSLSGRAWEQYF
TGTGCCAGCAGTTTAAGCGGGAGGGCTTGGGAGCAGTACTTC
>TRBJ2-7|TRBV23-1|NA|TRBD1
CASSQSPRDRGYEQYF
TGCGCCAGCAGTCAATCCCCCCGGGACAGGGGGTACGAGCAGTACTTC
>TRBJ1-4|TRBV6-5|NA|NA
CASSTGEKLFF
TGTGCCAGCAGTACGGGGGAAAAACTGTTTTTT
>TRBJ1-5|TRBV2|few|TRBD1
CASTEHGTGARGQPQHF
TGTGCCAGCACCGAGCATGGGACAGGGGCCAGGGGGCAGCCCCAGCATTTT
>TRBJ2-3|TRBV5-6|NA|NA
CASSSDTERRDTQYF
TGTGCCAGCAGCTCGGACACGGAGCGTAGAGATACGCAGTATTTT
>TRBJ2-2|TRBV11-2|NA|NA
CASSLVQHTGELFF
TGTGCCAGCAGCTTAGTCCAGCACACCGGGGAGCTGTTTTTT
>TRBJ2-1|TRBV19|NA|NA
CASSRGNEQFF
TGTGCCAGTAGTAGGGGCAATGAGCAGTTCTTC
>TRBJ2-3|TRBV6-4|NA|TRBD2
CASSEGLAGTDTQYF
TGTGCCAGCAGTGAAGGACTAGCGGGCACAGATACGCAGTATTTT
>TRBJ2-3|TRBV4-1|NA|TRBD1
CASSQDDEGTADTQYF
TGCGCCAGCAGCCAAGATGATGAGGGGACAGCAGATACGCAGTATTTT
>TRBJ1-2|TRBV29-1|NA|TRBD1
CSVEYPDRAYYGYTF
TGCAGCGTTGAATATCCGGACAGGGCTTACTATGGCTACACCTTC
>TRBJ1-5|TRBV6-1|NA|NA
CASSENGPTGPQHF
TGTGCCAGCAGTGAAAACGGCCCAACGGGGCCCCAGCATTTT
>TRBJ2-3|TRBV6-1|NA|NA
CASSDSERETDTQYF
TGTGCCAGCAGTGACTCGGAAAGGGAAACAGATACGCAGTATTTT
>TRBJ2-7|TRBV5-1|NA|NA
CASSLAAGTVYEQYF
TGCGCCAGCAGCTTGGCCGCAGGGACGGTCTACGAGCAGTACTTC
>TRBJ2-3|TRBV13|NA|TRBD2
CASSLRGSISDTQYF
TGTGCCAGCAGCTTGCGCGGGAGTATCTCAGATACGCAGTATTTT
>TRBJ2-1|TRBV4-1|NA|NA
CASSRDRLHNEQFF
TGCGCCAGCAGCCGAGACAGGCTGCACAATGAGCAGTTCTTC
>TRBJ1-5|TRBV2|NA|NA
CASSGLAQHF
TGTGCCAGCAGTGGGCTTGCCCAGCATTTT
>TRBJ2-7|TRBV28|NA|TRBD1
CASSLKIGDRDSYEQYF
TGTGCCAGCAGTTTAAAGATCGGGGACAGGGATTCTTACGAGCAGTACTTC
>TRBJ1-1|TRBV14|few|NA
CASSPGTKNTEAFF
TGTGCCAGCAGTCCCGGGACAAAGAACACTGAAGCTTTCTTT
>TRBJ1-1|TRBV7-3|NA|NA
CASSLMRGLNTEAFF
TGTGCCAGCAGCTTAATGAGGGGACTGAACACTGAAGCTTTCTTT
>TRBJ2-3|TRBV18|NA|NA
CASSPEPPDTQYF
TGTGCCAGCTCACCTGAACCTCCAGATACGCAGTATTTT
>TRBJ2-1|TRBV11-2|few|NA
CASRLSGEQFF
TGTGCCAGCAGACTTTCGGGGGAGCAGTTCTTC
>TRBJ2-1|TRBV14|NA|NA
CASSQGVAGSYNEQFF
TGTGCCAGCAGCCAAGGGGTGGCAGGGTCCTACAATGAGCAGTTCTTC
>TRBJ1-1|TRBV4-1|NA|NA
CASSQEWGKGTEAFF
TGCGCCAGCAGCCAAGAATGGGGCAAGGGTACTGAAGCTTTCTTT
>TRBJ2-1|TRBV7-2|NA|NA
CAQSWGNEQFF
TGTGCTCAGTCTTGGGGCAATGAGCAGTTCTTC
>TRBJ1-1|TRBV5-4|NA|TRBD1
CASSRPGTGFEAFF
TGTGCCAGCAGCCGTCCCGGGACAGGGTTCGAAGCTTTCTTT
>TRBJ1-1|TRBV28|NA|NA
CASRDTTTLNTEAFF
TGTGCCAGCAGGGACACGACTACACTGAACACTGAAGCTTTCTTT
>TRBJ2-7|TRBV30|NA|NA
CAWSRTDYEQYF
TGTGCCTGGAGTCGGACAGACTACGAGCAGTACTTC
>TRBJ2-3|TRBV11-1|NA|NA
CASSLESITDTQYF
TGTGCCAGCAGCTTAGAGTCCATTACAGATACGCAGTATTTT
>TRBJ1-4|TRBV5-4|NA|NA
CASSTQVGASNEKLFF
TGTGCCAGCAGCACTCAGGTGGGGGCCTCTAATGAAAAACTGTTTTTT
>TRBJ2-3|TRBV9|NA|TRBD2
CASSPSSGSDDTQYF
TGTGCCAGCAGCCCCTCTAGCGGGAGTGACGATACGCAGTATTTT